Each of the 15 T cell receptor beta chains below was sequenced from the same sample in a study of monozygotic twins with inflammatory bowel disease. TCRdb reanalyzed the 5' RACE reads and collapses them to one entry per CDR3 protein, without DNA. The sample includes approximately 340,000 distinct CDR3 sequences. Sequenced: blood. The receptors were sampled from a human donor with ulcerative colitis or Crohn's disease, or a healthy co-twin of an affected twin (not recorded which).

This rearrangement joins TRBV7-9 to TRBJ2-1. From germline, CDR1 is SEHNR and CDR2 FQNEAQ (reference sequence). CDR3 length: 16 residues. CDR3 in amino acids: CASSLNEDLEYNEQFF.

The rearrangement links TRBV28 to TRBJ2-3; there is no DNA to check the TCRdb D call of TRBD1. The CDR3 has 16 residues. Germline V gene lookup returns CDR1 MDHEN and CDR2 SYDVKM. The CDR3 sequence: CASSLRRTGDQHTQYF. Supplemented by reference TRBV28 and TRBJ2-3, the full variable domain reads DVKVTQSSRYLVKRTGEKVFLECVQDMDHENMFWYRQDPGLGLRLIYFSYDVKMKEKGDIPEGYSVSREKKERFSLILESASTNQTSMYLCASSLRRTGDQHTQYFGPGTRLTVL.

The chain has TRBV5-6 and TRBJ2-5; without DNA, the TCRdb call of TRBD1 cannot be checked. In germline, CDR1 is SGHDT, CDR2 YYEEEE. The CDR3 sequence is 14 residues long. The CDR3 region is CATQGQGVQETQYF.

The J gene is TRBJ1-1, the V gene TRBV28. The CDR3 extends over 15 amino acids. Germline V gives CDR1 MDHEN, CDR2 SYDVKM. CDR3 sequence reads: CASSLAGVMNTEAFF.

This chain links TRBV7-6 with TRBJ2-2; TCRdb's assignment of TRBD1 cannot be checked, as there is no DNA. The CDR3 has 15 amino acids. The germline V gene encodes CDR1 SGHVS and CDR2 FNYEAQ. The CDR3 reads CASSLEGGGGGELFF.

This chain uses TRBV20-1 with TRBJ1-5. The germline CDR1 and CDR2 sequences are DFQATT and SNEGSKA (reference sequence). The CDR3 extends over 16 amino acids. CDR3 sequence reads: CSARDSRGRGLGPQHF.

The J gene is TRBJ1-1, the V gene TRBV20-1. CDR3 length: 12 residues. The germline gives CDR1 DFQATT, CDR2 SNEGSKA (reference sequence). The CDR3 loop reads CSARSGVSEAFF.

This chain links TRBV15 with TRBJ2-5; TCRdb's D gene call, TRBD2, goes unchecked for lack of DNA. The CDR3 is made up of 16 amino acids. The germline V gene has CDR1 LNHNV and CDR2 YYDKDF (reference sequence). CDR3 protein: CATSRDIGTRAETQYF.

The rearrangement links TRBV12-3 or TRBV12-4 to TRBJ1-6; with no DNA, the TCRdb D assignment of TRBD1 cannot be verified. The CDR3 is made up of 13 amino acids. The CDR3 reads CASSLTAGSPLHF.

This chain uses TRBV6-2 or TRBV6-3 with TRBJ1-2; TCRdb's D gene call, TRBD1, goes unchecked for lack of DNA. The CDR3 loop spans 19 amino acids. Germline CDR1 and CDR2: MNHEY and SVGEGT. The CDR3 protein is CASSPWKGARVGVNYGYTF.

The chain carries TRBV12-3 or TRBV12-4 and TRBJ2-1; as DNA is missing, the TRBD2 call by TCRdb cannot be tested. The CDR3 runs 15 residues. The CDR3 region is CASSSLAGSYNEQFF.

V gene TRBV20-1 combines with J gene TRBJ2-7. Germline V gives CDR1 DFQATT, CDR2 SNEGSKA (reference sequence). CDR3 length: 13 amino acids. The CDR3 reads CSATRGSSYEQYF.

The V and J genes are TRBV10-3 and TRBJ2-5; TCRdb designates TRBD2, a call that cannot be tested without DNA. Per germline, CDR1 ENHRY and CDR2 SYGVKD. CDR3 length: 16 amino acids. The CDR3 loop reads CAISESVAGMEETQYF.

The genes are TRBV7-9 and TRBJ2-7; the D gene TCRdb calls, TRBD2, cannot be checked with no DNA. Germline-derived CDR1 and CDR2 are SEHNR and FQNEAQ (reference sequence). The CDR3 consists of 14 residues. The CDR3 is CASSLGEGVYEQYF.

V gene TRBV28 combines with J gene TRBJ2-3; checking the TCRdb D call of TRBD1 is not possible without DNA. The CDR3 runs to 15 residues. In germline, CDR1 is MDHEN, CDR2 SYDVKM. The CDR3 region is CASSFGTGGVDTQYF.